A selection of T cell receptor beta chains follows, all from one sample in a study of Ad26.COV2.S vaccination and SARS-CoV-2 variants. The table came from immunoSEQ multiplex PCR; TCRdb's copy has only in-frame clones and leaves some out. The table includes roughly 380,000 clones, 85% to 90% detected once. This specimen was peripheral blood, taken in a trial of Ad26.COV2.S vaccine versus placebo. The receptors were gathered from a person aged 18 to 59 who received the Ad26.COV2.S COVID-19 vaccine or a placebo. Both conserved end residues are part of each CDR3. A D gene is named only where the DNA matches it firmly. The listing skips clone size in some rows; elsewhere it reads once, few, many or a size class.

CDR3 DNA: TGTGCCAGCAGCTCCGGCCTAGCGGGCAATGAGCAGTTCTTC
CDR3 protein: CASSSGLAGNEQFF
J gene: TRBJ2-1
D gene: TRBD2
clone size: -
V gene: TRBV13

CDR3 DNA: TGCAGCGTTGAAGGGCTCCCACCAAGCGAGCAGTACTTC
CDR3 protein: CSVEGLPPSEQYF
J gene: TRBJ2-7
D gene: -
clone size: -
V gene: TRBV29-1

CDR3 DNA: TGTGCCAGCAGCGCAGGACCCGATGGGTACGAGCAGTACTTC
CDR3 protein: CASSAGPDGYEQYF
J gene: TRBJ2-7
D gene: -
clone size: -
V gene: TRBV9

CDR3 DNA: TGTGCCAGCAGTAGACGGGGGGCTATCACCTACGAGCAGTACTTC
CDR3 protein: CASSRRGAITYEQYF
J gene: TRBJ2-7
D gene: -
clone size: -
V gene: TRBV6-5

CDR3 DNA: TGTGCCAGCAGCTTGGGGACAGGGGATCCGCCCCAGCATTTT
CDR3 protein: CASSLGTGDPPQHF
J gene: TRBJ1-5
D gene: TRBD1
clone size: -
V gene: TRBV7-9

CDR3 DNA: TGTGCCACCAGTGATTGGAAGGGATTCGGCACAGATACGCAGTATTTT
CDR3 protein: CATSDWKGFGTDTQYF
J gene: TRBJ2-3
D gene: -
clone size: -
V gene: TRBV24-1

CDR3 DNA: TGTGCCAGCAGCTTAACGACCGGAAGGGCCTCTACACGGACAGATACGCAGTATTTT
CDR3 protein: CASSLTTGRASTRTDTQYF
J gene: TRBJ2-3
D gene: -
clone size: -
V gene: TRBV7-9

CDR3 DNA: TGTGCCAGCAGCTCGAACACCGGGGAGCTGTTTTTT
CDR3 protein: CASSSNTGELFF
J gene: TRBJ2-2
D gene: -
clone size: -
V gene: TRBV28

CDR3 DNA: TGTGCCAGCAGTGCGAAAAACATTCAGTACTTC
CDR3 protein: CASSAKNIQYF
J gene: TRBJ2-4
D gene: -
clone size: -
V gene: TRBV2

CDR3 DNA: TGTGCCAGCAGCCAGACAGGGGGGACTACCTCCTATAATTCACCCCTCCACTTT
CDR3 protein: CASSQTGGTTSYNSPLHF
J gene: TRBJ1-6
D gene: TRBD1
clone size: few
V gene: TRBV11-2

CDR3 DNA: TGTGCCAGCAGCTTATGGGCTGTTATCACGGGGGGATATTTT
CDR3 protein: CASSLWAVITGGYF
J gene: TRBJ2-3
D gene: TRBD2
clone size: -
V gene: TRBV7-2

CDR3 DNA: TGTGCCAGTAGTATCGCCGGAGGGTCCGGGGAGCTGTTTTTT
CDR3 protein: CASSIAGGSGELFF
J gene: TRBJ2-2
D gene: -
clone size: once
V gene: TRBV19

CDR3 DNA: TGTGCCGTCGACGGGACAGGACTGAACTATGGCTACACCTTC
CDR3 protein: CAVDGTGLNYGYTF
J gene: TRBJ1-2
D gene: TRBD1
clone size: -
V gene: TRBV28

CDR3 DNA: TGTGCCAGCAGCTTATTTTCCGACAGGGGTAATTCACCCCTCCACTTT
CDR3 protein: CASSLFSDRGNSPLHF
J gene: TRBJ1-6
D gene: TRBD1
clone size: -
V gene: TRBV7-9

CDR3 DNA: TGTGCCAGCAGCTCGACAGCAACCCCTTACGAGCAGTACTTC
CDR3 protein: CASSSTATPYEQYF
J gene: TRBJ2-7
D gene: -
clone size: -
V gene: TRBV5-4

CDR3 DNA: TGTGCCAGCAGCCAAGAGGCCAAAAGACTAGCGTACTACGAGCAGTACTTC
CDR3 protein: CASSQEAKRLAYYEQYF
J gene: TRBJ2-7
D gene: TRBD2
clone size: -
V gene: TRBV14

CDR3 DNA: TGTGCCAGCAGGTTGTCGGGGACGAACACCGGGGAGCTGTTTTTT
CDR3 protein: CASRLSGTNTGELFF
J gene: TRBJ2-2
D gene: -
clone size: -
V gene: TRBV5-6